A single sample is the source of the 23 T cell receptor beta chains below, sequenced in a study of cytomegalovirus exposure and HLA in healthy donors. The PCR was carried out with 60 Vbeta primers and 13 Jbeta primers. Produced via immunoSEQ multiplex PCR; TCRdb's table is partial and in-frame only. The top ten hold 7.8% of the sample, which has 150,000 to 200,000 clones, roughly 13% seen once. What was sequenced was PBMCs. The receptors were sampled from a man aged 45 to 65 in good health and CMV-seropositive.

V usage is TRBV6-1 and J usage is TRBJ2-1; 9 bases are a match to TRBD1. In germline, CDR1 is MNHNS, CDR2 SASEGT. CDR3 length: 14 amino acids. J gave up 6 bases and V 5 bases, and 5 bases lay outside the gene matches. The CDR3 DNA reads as TGTGCCAGCAGTTCCCCGGACAGGGGCAATGAGCAGTTCTTC. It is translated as CASSSPDRGNEQFF.

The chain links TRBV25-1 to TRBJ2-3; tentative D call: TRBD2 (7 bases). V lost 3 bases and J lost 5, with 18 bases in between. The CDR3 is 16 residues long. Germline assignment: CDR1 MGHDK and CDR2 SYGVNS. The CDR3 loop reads CASSEIAGARVDTQYF. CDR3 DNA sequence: TGTGCCAGCAGTGAGATCGCGGGGGCCAGAGTAGATACGCAGTATTTT.

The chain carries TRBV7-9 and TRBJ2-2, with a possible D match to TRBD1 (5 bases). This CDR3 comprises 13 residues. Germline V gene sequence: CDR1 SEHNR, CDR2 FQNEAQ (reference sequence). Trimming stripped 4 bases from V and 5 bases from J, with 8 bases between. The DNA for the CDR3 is TGTGCCAGCAGCTCGACAGTGACCGGGGAGCTGTTTTTT. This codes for CASSSTVTGELFF.

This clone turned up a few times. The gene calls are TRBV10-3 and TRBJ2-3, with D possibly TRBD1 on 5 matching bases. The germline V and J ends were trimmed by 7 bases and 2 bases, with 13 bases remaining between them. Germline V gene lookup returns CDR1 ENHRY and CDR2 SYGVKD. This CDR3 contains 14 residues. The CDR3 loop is CAINGPGSTDTQYF. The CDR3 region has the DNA TGTGCCATCAATGGGCCAGGGTCCACAGATACGCAGTATTTT.

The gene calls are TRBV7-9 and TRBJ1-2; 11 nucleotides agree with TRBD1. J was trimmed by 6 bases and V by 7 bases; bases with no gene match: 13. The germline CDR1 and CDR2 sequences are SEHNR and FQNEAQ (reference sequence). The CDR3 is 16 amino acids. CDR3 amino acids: CASTGTGGPLWDGYTF. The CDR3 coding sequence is TGTGCCAGCACCGGGACAGGGGGGCCACTGTGGGATGGCTACACCTTC. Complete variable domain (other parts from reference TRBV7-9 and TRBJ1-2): DTGVSQNPRHKITKRGQNVTFRCDPISEHNRLYWYRQTLGQGPEFLTYFQNEAQLEKSRLLSDRFSAERPKGSFSTLEIQRTEQGDSAMYLCASTGTGGPLWDGYTFGSGTRLTVV.

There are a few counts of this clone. The CDR3 region is CATAKAEETQYF. In DNA form, the CDR3 reads TGTGCCACAGCGAAGGCGGAAGAGACCCAGTACTTC. This chain joins TRBV5-3 and TRBJ2-5, with D uncertain. TRBV5-3 carries the ORF label, with uncertain function. V was pared by 9 bases and J by 3 bases, with 12 bases between. The CDR3 runs 12 residues.

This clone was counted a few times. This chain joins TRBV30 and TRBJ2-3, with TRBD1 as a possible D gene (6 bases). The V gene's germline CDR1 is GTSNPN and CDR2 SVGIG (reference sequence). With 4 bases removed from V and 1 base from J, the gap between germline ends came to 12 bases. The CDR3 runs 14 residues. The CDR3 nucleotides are TGTGCCTGGATGGAAAAGGGGGGCACAGATACGCAGTATTTT. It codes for CAWMEKGGTDTQYF.

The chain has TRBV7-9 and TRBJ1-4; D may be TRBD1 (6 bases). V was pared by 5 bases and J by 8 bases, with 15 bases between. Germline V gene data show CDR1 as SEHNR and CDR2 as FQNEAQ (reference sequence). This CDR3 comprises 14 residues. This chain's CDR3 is CASSISGEREKLFF. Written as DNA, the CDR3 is TGTGCCAGCAGCATCTCAGGGGAGCGCGAAAAACTGTTTTTT.

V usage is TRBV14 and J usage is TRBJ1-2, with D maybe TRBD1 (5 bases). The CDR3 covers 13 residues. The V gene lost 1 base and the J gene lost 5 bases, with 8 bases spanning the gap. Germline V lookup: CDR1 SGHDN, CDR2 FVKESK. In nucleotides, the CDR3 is TGTGCCAGCAGCCAAGGGGCAGGGTATGGCTACACCTTC. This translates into CASSQGAGYGYTF.

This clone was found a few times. The CDR3 here is CASSINSARSLYGYTF. In DNA form, the CDR3 reads TGTGCCAGTAGTATAAACAGTGCCCGATCGCTTTATGGCTACACCTTC. The chain is built from TRBV19 and TRBJ1-2, with D unresolved. CDR1 and CDR2 (germline): LNHDA, SQIVND (reference sequence). Trimming shortened V by 2 bases and J by 5 bases, and 18 bases separated the two germline ends. The CDR3 covers 16 residues.

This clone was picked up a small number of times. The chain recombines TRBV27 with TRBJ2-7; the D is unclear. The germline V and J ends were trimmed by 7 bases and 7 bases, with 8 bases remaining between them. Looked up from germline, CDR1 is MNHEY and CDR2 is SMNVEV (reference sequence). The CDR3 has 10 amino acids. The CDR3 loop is CASKPWEQYV. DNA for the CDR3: TGTGCCAGCAAACCCTGGGAGCAGTACGTC.

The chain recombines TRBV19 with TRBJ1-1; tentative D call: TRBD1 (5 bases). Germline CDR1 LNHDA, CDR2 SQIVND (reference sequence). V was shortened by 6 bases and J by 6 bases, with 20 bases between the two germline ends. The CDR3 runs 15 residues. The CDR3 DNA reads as TGTGCCAGTAGGCCCAGGAGGGGCGCGTTGGCTGAAGCTTTCTTT. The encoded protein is CASRPRRGALAEAFF.

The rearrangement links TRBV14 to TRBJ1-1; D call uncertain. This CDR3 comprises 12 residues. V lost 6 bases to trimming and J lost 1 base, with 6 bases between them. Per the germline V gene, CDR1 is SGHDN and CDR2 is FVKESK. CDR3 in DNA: TGTGCCAGCAGGGGAGGGAACACTGAAGCTTTCTTT. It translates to CASRGGNTEAFF.

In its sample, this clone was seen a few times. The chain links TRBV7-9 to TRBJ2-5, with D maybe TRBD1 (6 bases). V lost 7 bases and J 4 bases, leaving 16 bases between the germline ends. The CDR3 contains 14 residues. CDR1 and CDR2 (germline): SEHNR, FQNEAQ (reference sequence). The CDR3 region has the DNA TGTGCCAGCACCCCAGGGGTACAGCTAGAGACCCAGTACTTC. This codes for CASTPGVQLETQYF.

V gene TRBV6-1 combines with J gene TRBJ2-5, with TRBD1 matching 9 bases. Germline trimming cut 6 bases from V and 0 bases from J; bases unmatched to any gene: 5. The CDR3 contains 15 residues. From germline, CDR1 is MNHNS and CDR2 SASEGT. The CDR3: CASSLGDRDQETQYF. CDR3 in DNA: TGTGCCAGCAGCCTTGGGGACAGGGACCAAGAGACCCAGTACTTC.

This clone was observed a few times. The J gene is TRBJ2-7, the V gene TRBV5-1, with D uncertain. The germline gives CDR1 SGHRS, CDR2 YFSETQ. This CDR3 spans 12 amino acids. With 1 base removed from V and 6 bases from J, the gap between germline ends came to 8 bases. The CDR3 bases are TGCGCCAGCAGCTTGACCACAACCGAGCAGTACTTC. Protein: CASSLTTTEQYF. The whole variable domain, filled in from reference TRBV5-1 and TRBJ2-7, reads KAGVTQTPRYLIKTRGQQVTLSCSPISGHRSVSWYQQTPGQGLQFLFEYFSETQRNKGNFPGRFSGRQFSNSRSEMNVSTLELGDSALYLCASSLTTTEQYFGPGTRLTVT.

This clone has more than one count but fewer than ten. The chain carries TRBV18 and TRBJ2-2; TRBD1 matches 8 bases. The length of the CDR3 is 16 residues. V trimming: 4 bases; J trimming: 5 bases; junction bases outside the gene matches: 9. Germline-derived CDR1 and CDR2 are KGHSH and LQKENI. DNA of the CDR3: TGTGCCAGCTCACGCACCCAGGGGGCTCGGACCGGGGAGCTGTTTTTT. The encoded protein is CASSRTQGARTGELFF.

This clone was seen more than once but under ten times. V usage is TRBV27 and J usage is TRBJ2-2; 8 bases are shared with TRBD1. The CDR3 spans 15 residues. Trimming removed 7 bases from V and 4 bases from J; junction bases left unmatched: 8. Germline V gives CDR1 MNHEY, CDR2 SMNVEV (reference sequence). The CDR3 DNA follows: TGTGCCAGCACACGACAGGGGATGATCACCGGGGAGCTGTTTTTT. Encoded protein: CASTRQGMITGELFF.

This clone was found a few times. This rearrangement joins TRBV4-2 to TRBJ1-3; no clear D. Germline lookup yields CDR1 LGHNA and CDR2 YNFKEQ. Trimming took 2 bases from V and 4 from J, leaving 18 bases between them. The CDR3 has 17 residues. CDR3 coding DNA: TGTGCCAGCAGCCAAAACGACCGCTTCGCGCGGGGAAACACCATATATTTT. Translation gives CASSQNDRFARGNTIYF.

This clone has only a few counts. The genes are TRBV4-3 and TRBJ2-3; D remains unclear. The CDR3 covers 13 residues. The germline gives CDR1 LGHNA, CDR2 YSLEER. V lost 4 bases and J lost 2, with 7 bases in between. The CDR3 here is CASSPRLTDTQYF. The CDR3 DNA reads TGCGCCAGCAGCCCTAGGCTCACAGATACGCAGTATTTT.

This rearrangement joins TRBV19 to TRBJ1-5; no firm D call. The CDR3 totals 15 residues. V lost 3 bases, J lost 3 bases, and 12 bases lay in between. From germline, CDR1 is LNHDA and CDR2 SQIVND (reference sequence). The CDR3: CASSIARLVNQPQHF. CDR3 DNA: TGTGCCAGTAGTATTGCGAGGTTAGTCAATCAGCCCCAGCATTTT.

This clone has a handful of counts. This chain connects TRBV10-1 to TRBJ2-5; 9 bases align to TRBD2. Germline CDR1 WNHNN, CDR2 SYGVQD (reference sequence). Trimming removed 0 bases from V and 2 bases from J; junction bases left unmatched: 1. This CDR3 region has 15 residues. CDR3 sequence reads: CASSESTSGQETQYF. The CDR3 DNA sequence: TGCGCCAGCAGTGAGTCCACTAGCGGGCAAGAGACCCAGTACTTC.

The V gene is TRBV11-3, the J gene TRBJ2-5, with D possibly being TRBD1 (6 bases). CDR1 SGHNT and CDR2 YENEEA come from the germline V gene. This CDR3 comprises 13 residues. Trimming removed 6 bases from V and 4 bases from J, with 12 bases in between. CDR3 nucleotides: TGTGCCAGCAGTTTTCAGGGGAGAGAGACCCAGTACTTC. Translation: CASSFQGRETQYF.